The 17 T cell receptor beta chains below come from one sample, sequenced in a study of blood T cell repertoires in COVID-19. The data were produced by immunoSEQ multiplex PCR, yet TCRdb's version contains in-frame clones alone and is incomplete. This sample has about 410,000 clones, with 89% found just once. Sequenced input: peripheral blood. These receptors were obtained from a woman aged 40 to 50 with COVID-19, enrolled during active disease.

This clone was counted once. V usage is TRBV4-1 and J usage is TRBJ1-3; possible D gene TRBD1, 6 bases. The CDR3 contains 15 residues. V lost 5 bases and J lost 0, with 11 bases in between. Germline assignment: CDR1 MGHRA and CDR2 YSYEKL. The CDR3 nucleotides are TGCGCCAGCAGCGGGGGGGACAACTCTGGAAACACCATATATTTT. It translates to CASSGGDNSGNTIYF.

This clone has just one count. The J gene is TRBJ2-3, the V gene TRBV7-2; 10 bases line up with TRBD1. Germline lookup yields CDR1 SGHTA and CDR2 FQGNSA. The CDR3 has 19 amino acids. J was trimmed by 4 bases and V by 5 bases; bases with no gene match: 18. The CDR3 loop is CASSPKGGDRGLVADTQYF. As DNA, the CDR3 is TGTGCCAGCAGCCCAAAAGGTGGGGACAGGGGATTGGTAGCAGATACGCAGTATTTT.

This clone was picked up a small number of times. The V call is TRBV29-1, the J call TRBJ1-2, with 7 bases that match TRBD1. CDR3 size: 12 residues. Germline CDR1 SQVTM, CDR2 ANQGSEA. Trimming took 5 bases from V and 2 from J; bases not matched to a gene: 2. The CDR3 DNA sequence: TGCAGCGTTACAGGGGCGAACTATGGCTACACCTTC. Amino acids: CSVTGANYGYTF. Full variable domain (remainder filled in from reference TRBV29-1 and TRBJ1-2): SAVISQKPSRDICQRGTSLTIQCQVDSQVTMMFWYRQQPGQSLTLIATANQGSEATYESGFVIDKFPISRPNLTFSTLTVSNMSPEDSSIYLCSVTGANYGYTFGSGTRLTVV.

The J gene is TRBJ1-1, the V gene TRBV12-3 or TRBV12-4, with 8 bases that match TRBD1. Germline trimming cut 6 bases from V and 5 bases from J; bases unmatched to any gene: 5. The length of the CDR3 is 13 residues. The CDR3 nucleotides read TGTGCCAGCAGGAATACAGGGGGGACTGAAGCTTTCTTT. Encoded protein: CASRNTGGTEAFF.

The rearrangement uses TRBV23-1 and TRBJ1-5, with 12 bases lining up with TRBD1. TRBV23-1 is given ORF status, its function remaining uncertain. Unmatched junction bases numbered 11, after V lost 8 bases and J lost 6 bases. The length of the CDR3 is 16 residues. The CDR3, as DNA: TGCGCCAGCCATCTCCGGGACAGGGGGCTCGGTCAGCCCCAGCATTTT. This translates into CASHLRDRGLGQPQHF.

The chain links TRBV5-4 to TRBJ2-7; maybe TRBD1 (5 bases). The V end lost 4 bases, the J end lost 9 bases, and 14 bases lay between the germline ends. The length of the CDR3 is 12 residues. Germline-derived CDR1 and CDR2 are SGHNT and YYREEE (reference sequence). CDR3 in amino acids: CASSAAFGAQYF. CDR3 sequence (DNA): TGTGCCAGCAGCGCTGCTTTTGGGGCGCAGTACTTC.

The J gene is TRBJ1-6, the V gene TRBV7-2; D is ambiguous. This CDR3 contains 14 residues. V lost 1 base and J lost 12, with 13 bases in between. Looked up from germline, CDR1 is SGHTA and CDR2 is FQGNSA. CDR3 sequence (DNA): TGTGCCAGCAGCTTAGGGCCCTCTCCTCAACCCCTCCACTTT. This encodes CASSLGPSPQPLHF.

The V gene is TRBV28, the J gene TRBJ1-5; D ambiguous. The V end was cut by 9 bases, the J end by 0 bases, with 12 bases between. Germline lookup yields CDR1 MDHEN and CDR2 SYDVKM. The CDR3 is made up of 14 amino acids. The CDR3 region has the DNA TGTGCCAGTATTACCGGGAGTAGCAATCAGCCCCAGCATTTT. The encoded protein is CASITGSSNQPQHF.

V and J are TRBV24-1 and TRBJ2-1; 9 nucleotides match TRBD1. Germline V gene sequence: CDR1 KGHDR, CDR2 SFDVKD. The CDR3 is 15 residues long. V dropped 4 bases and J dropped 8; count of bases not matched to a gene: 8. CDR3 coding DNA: TGTGCCACCAGTGAAACCGGGACAGGGAAAGATGAGCAGTTCTTC. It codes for CATSETGTGKDEQFF.

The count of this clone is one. In nucleotides, the CDR3 is TGTGCCAGCAGGGCCCCCCCACAGGGGTCCATATACAATGAGCAGTTCTTC. Encoded protein: CASRAPPQGSIYNEQFF. The rearrangement uses TRBV28 and TRBJ2-1, with 7 bases fitting TRBD1. The CDR3 has 17 residues. Per germline, CDR1 MDHEN and CDR2 SYDVKM. V lost 6 bases to trimming and J lost 4 bases; unmatched junction nucleotides: 15.

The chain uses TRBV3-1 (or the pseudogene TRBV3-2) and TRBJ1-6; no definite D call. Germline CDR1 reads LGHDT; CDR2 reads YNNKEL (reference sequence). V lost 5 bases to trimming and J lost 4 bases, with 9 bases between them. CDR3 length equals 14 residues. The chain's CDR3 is CASSDGLYNSPLHF. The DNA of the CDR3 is TGTGCCAGCAGCGACGGACTGTATAATTCACCCCTCCACTTT.

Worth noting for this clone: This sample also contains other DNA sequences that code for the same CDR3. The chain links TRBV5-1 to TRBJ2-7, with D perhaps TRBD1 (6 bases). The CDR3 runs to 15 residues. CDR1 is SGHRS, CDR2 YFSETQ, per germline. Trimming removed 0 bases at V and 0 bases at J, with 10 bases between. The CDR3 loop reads CASSLGTESSYEQYF. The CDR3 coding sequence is TGCGCCAGCAGCTTGGGGACAGAAAGCTCCTACGAGCAGTACTTC.

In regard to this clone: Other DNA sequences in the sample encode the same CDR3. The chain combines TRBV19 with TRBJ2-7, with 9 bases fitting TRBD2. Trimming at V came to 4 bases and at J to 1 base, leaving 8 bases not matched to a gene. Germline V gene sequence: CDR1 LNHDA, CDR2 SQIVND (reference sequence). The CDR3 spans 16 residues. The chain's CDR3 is CASSTSAGGSSYEQYF. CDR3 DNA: TGTGCCAGTAGTACGTCAGCGGGGGGTTCGTCCTACGAGCAGTACTTC.

In DNA form, the CDR3 reads TGTGCCAGCACCCCGGAAACTTTAGGGGTCTATAATTCACCCCTCCACTTT. Translated, it gives CASTPETLGVYNSPLHF. J is TRBJ1-6 and V is TRBV28, with D possibly being TRBD1 (5 bases). CDR1 is MDHEN and CDR2 is SYDVKM in the germline V gene. This CDR3 has 17 amino acids. V was clipped by 7 bases and J by 3 bases, with 19 bases between them.

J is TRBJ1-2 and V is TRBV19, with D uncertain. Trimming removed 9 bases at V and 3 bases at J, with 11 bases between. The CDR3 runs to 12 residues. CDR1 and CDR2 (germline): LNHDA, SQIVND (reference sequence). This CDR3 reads CASLKGDYGYTF. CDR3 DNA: TGTGCCAGCCTGAAGGGAGACTATGGCTACACCTTC.

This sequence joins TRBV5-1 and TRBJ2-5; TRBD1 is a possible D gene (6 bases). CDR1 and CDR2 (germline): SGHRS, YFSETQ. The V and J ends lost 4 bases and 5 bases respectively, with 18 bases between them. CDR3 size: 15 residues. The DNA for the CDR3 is TGCGCCAGCAGCCTCCCGAACACTCAGGGGGAGACCCAGTACTTC. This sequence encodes CASSLPNTQGETQYF.

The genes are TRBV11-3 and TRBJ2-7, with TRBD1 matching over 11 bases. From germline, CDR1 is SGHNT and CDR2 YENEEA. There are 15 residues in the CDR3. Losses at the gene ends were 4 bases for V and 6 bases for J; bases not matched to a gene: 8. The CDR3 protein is CASSSEGTGGVEQYF. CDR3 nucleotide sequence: TGTGCCAGCAGCTCCGAAGGGACAGGGGGAGTCGAGCAGTACTTC.